One sample yielded the 14 T cell receptor beta chains listed below, sequenced in a study of blood T cell repertoires in COVID-19. TCRdb keeps only in-frame clones here, not all; method: immunoSEQ multiplex PCR. The top ten clones hold 1% to 1.3% of a sample with fewer than 300,000 clones, approximately 90% of them seen once. Sequencing used PBMCs or T cells enriched from blood (not recorded which). These receptors were taken from a woman in her 30s who had recovered from COVID-19.

The V gene is TRBV7-9, the J gene TRBJ2-7; 7 nucleotides align to TRBD1. The CDR3 length is 16 residues. With V trimmed by 4 bases and J by 3 bases, 12 bases remained unmatched. Germline CDR1 is SEHNR and CDR2 is FQNEAQ (reference sequence). The CDR3 protein is CASSSYRDRESYEQYF. CDR3 DNA: TGTGCCAGCAGCTCATACCGTGACAGGGAGAGCTACGAGCAGTACTTC.

The CDR3 coding sequence is TGTGCCAGCAGTTTAGCGGGGGACTCGTTCGAGCAGTACTTC. As protein: CASSLAGDSFEQYF. The chain carries TRBV27 and TRBJ2-7; 7 positions match TRBD2. Germline V gene sequence: CDR1 MNHEY, CDR2 SMNVEV (reference sequence). The ends lost 2 bases at V and 6 bases at J; junction bases unmatched: 7. This CDR3 comprises 14 residues.

This chain uses TRBV20-1 with TRBJ2-1; D is possibly TRBD1 (5 bases). V dropped 3 bases and J dropped 4 bases, with 13 bases sitting between them. CDR3 size: 14 residues. CDR1 and CDR2 (germline): DFQATT, SNEGSKA (reference sequence). Written as DNA, the CDR3 is TGCAGTGCTAGTCGCGCGGACAATTACAATGAGCAGTTCTTC. Protein: CSASRADNYNEQFF.

The J gene is TRBJ2-1, the V gene TRBV27; D perhaps matches TRBD2 (5 bases). CDR1 and CDR2 from the germline V gene are MNHEY and SMNVEV (reference sequence). There are 15 residues in the CDR3. V was cut by 2 bases and J by 0 bases, with 8 bases left in between. DNA for the CDR3: TGTGCCAGCAGTTTAAGCGGCTTCTCCTACAATGAGCAGTTCTTC. Translation: CASSLSGFSYNEQFF.

This clone was recorded many times. The CDR3 loop is CASSGTSGSNEQFF. CDR3 nucleotide sequence: TGTGCCAGCAGTGGGACTAGCGGGAGCAATGAGCAGTTCTTC. The chain carries TRBV6-4 and TRBJ2-1; 13 bases align to TRBD2. V lost 4 bases to trimming and J lost 6 bases; unmatched junction nucleotides: 0. The length of the CDR3 is 14 residues. Germline CDR1 and CDR2: MRHNA and SNTAGT.

The CDR3 is CASSSHEVANTGELFF. The CDR3 nucleotides are TGTGCCAGCAGCTCCCACGAGGTTGCGAACACCGGGGAGCTGTTTTTT. This chain uses TRBV7-3 with TRBJ2-2; the D is unclear. Germline CDR1 is SGHTA and CDR2 is FQGTGA. The CDR3 contains 16 residues. Trimming cost V 4 bases and J 0 bases, with 12 bases left between them. Filled out from reference TRBV7-3 and TRBJ2-2, the complete variable domain reads GAGVSQTPSNKVTEKGKYVELRCDPISGHTALYWYRQSLGQGPEFLIYFQGTGAADDSGLPNDRFFAVRPEGSVSTLKIQRTERGDSAVYLCASSSHEVANTGELFFGEGSRLTVL.

V usage is TRBV18 and J usage is TRBJ2-7; a possible D gene is TRBD2 (5 bases). Between the trimmed V and J ends, which lost 2 bases and 6 bases, there was a span of 17 bases. The V gene's germline CDR1 is KGHSH and CDR2 LQKENI. The CDR3 length is 15 residues. CDR3 region: CASSPIFLESGEQYF. As DNA, the CDR3 is TGTGCCAGCTCACCAATCTTCCTCGAGAGCGGCGAGCAGTACTTC. Full variable domain (rest looked up from reference TRBV18 and TRBJ2-7): NAGVMQNPRHLVRRRGQEARLRCSPMKGHSHVYWYRQLPEEGLKFMVYLQKENIIDESGMPKERFSAEFPKEGPSILRIQQVVRGDSAAYFCASSPIFLESGEQYFGPGTRLTVT.

The rearrangement links TRBV6-5 to TRBJ1-2; D remains ambiguous. The CDR3 covers 12 residues. V gave up 8 bases and J gave up 4 bases, with 11 bases separating them. Germline CDR1 reads MNHEY; CDR2 reads SVGAGI. The CDR3: CASREFGYGYTF. As DNA, the CDR3 is TGTGCCAGCCGGGAGTTTGGCTATGGCTACACCTTC.

J is TRBJ1-1 and V is TRBV7-9, with TRBD1 as a possible D gene (6 bases). The germline V gene encodes CDR1 SEHNR and CDR2 FQNEAQ (reference sequence). The CDR3 spans 14 residues. V was clipped by 5 bases and J by 4 bases, with 14 bases between them. Written as DNA, the CDR3 is TGTGCCAGCAGCCCCGGTGGCAGGGGCACTGAAGCTTTCTTT. Translated, it gives CASSPGGRGTEAFF.

V usage is TRBV12-3 or TRBV12-4 and J usage is TRBJ1-5; maybe TRBD1 (5 bases). The V end was cut by 5 bases, the J end by 4 bases, with 6 bases between. The CDR3 runs to 12 residues. CDR3 protein: CASSPGNQPQHF. In DNA, the CDR3 is TGTGCCAGCAGTCCAGGGAATCAGCCCCAGCATTTT.

The gene calls are TRBV3-1 (or the pseudogene TRBV3-2) and TRBJ1-5, with D perhaps matching TRBD1 (5 bases). Germline V lookup: CDR1 LGHDT, CDR2 YNNKEL (reference sequence). The CDR3 length is 14 residues. Trimming cost V 3 bases and J 5 bases, with 11 bases left between them. CDR3 bases: TGTGCCAGCAGCCAGCAGGGCTGGGATCAGCCCCAGCATTTT. Amino acid sequence: CASSQQGWDQPQHF.

The chain uses TRBV18 and TRBJ1-2; no reliable D call. This CDR3 region has 15 residues. V was cut by 2 bases and J by 6 bases, with 16 bases left in between. Germline-derived CDR1 and CDR2 are KGHSH and LQKENI. CDR3 residues: CASSPGIQTYNGYTF. CDR3 DNA sequence: TGTGCCAGCTCACCAGGAATACAGACCTACAATGGCTACACCTTC.

This clone was recorded a few times. This chain connects TRBV5-4 to TRBJ2-1, with TRBD2 matching 7 bases. This CDR3 has 15 residues. V lost 2 bases and J lost 2; bases outside the gene matches: 4. Germline V gene data show CDR1 as SGHNT and CDR2 as YYREEE (reference sequence). The CDR3 sequence is CASSLPSGAYNEQFF. In nucleotides, the CDR3 is TGTGCCAGCAGCTTACCTAGCGGAGCCTACAATGAGCAGTTCTTC.

The rearrangement uses TRBV6-1 and TRBJ1-1; D may be TRBD1 (5 bases). The CDR3 is 19 amino acids. The germline gives CDR1 MNHNS, CDR2 SASEGT. Trimming left V 0 bases short and J 0 bases short, with 20 bases between. The CDR3 loop is CASSEALDTFLRVNTEAFF. CDR3 sequence (DNA): TGTGCCAGCAGTGAAGCGCTTGACACATTCCTCAGGGTGAACACTGAAGCTTTCTTT.